These T cell receptor beta chains were read from a single sample in a study of Ad26.COV2.S vaccination and SARS-CoV-2 variants. Sequenced by immunoSEQ multiplex PCR; TCRdb stores in-frame clones only, minus some. The table has about 430,000 clones, 90% seen once. The sequences come from peripheral blood, collected in a trial of Ad26.COV2.S vaccine versus placebo. The receptors were gathered from a person between 18 and 65 years old who received the Ad26.COV2.S COVID-19 vaccine or a placebo. Both conserved end residues are part of each CDR3. The order of the fields is V gene, clone size, CDR3 length, J gene, D gene, CDR3 DNA, CDR3 protein. D genes are given only for firm matches. Clone sizes are given selectively: once, few, many, or a class where the clone is expanded.

>TRBV4-3|.|16|TRBJ1-1|.
TGCGCCAGCAGCCAAGAGCTGGGGCTCCCAAACACTGAAGCTTTCTTT
CASSQELGLPNTEAFF
>TRBV6-5|.|16|TRBJ2-1|TRBD2
TGTGCCAGCAGTTACGGCGGGAGGGCCCGTTTTGATGAGCAGTTCTTC
CASSYGGRARFDEQFF
>TRBV27|.|16|TRBJ2-7|TRBD2
TGTGCCAGCATTGAAAAGGGGTTAGCGGGAGTATACGAGCAGTACTTC
CASIEKGLAGVYEQYF
>TRBV9|once|16|TRBJ2-5|TRBD2
TGTGCCAGCAATAGAGGGGCTAGCGGGGCGCAAGAGACCCAGTACTTC
CASNRGASGAQETQYF
>TRBV15|.|14|TRBJ2-1|TRBD2
TGTGCCACCACAGAGCGGGGGGGCTACAATGAGCAGTTCTTC
CATTERGGYNEQFF
>TRBV7-3|.|15|TRBJ2-1|TRBD2
TGTGCCAGCAGCCAGACTAGCGGGAGTCGGGATGAGCAGTTCTTC
CASSQTSGSRDEQFF
>TRBV27|.|16|TRBJ2-7|.
TGTGCCAGCAGTTTGTTACACCCCTCGGTTTCTAACGAGCAGTACTTC
CASSLLHPSVSNEQYF
>TRBV18|.|15|TRBJ1-2|TRBD1
TGTGCCAGCTCGGAGGGACAGGGAACAACCTATGGCTACACCTTC
CASSEGQGTTYGYTF
>TRBV20-1|.|14|TRBJ2-2|TRBD2
TGCAGTGCTAGTCCTGCTAGCGGCACCGGGGAGCTGTTTTTT
CSASPASGTGELFF
>TRBV5-1|.|19|TRBJ2-7|TRBD2
TGCGCCAGCAGCTTGTACTCCAGAGGGCTAGCGGGATCTGGTTACGAGCAGTACTTC
CASSLYSRGLAGSGYEQYF
>TRBV7-2|.|17|TRBJ2-4|TRBD1
TGTGCCAGCAGCTTAGGGACAGGGGGCATTTCGGGAAACATTCAGTACTTC
CASSLGTGGISGNIQYF
>TRBV30|.|16|TRBJ2-5|TRBD2
TGTGCCTGGAGTGGACTAGCGGGAGGGGCCCAAGAGACCCAGTACTTC
CAWSGLAGGAQETQYF
>TRBV2|.|16|TRBJ2-1|.
TGTGCCAGCAGTGACCGGGACCAGTACCCGAGGAATGAGCAGTTCTTC
CASSDRDQYPRNEQFF
>TRBV24-1|.|17|TRBJ2-1|TRBD1
TGTGCCACCAGTGATTTACGGGGAGACAGGGGAGCGAATGAGCAGTTCTTC
CATSDLRGDRGANEQFF
>TRBV11-2|.|12|TRBJ2-7|TRBD2
TGTGCCAGCAGTCCCACCGGGGGGACTAGCGAGTTC
CASSPTGGTSEF
>TRBV9|.|15|TRBJ2-7|.
TGTGCCAGCAGCGCCCATCCGACAGATCTGGGCGAGCAGTACTTC
CASSAHPTDLGEQYF
>TRBV7-2|.|15|TRBJ2-7|TRBD1
TGTGCCAGCAGCTCACAGGGGTACGAAGGTTACGAGCAGTACTTC
CASSSQGYEGYEQYF
>TRBV5-4|few|15|TRBJ1-2|.
TGTGCCAGCAGCTTTAGCAGGACGTCTGACGGTGGCTACACCTTC
CASSFSRTSDGGYTF
>TRBV6-5|.|15|TRBJ2-7|TRBD2
TGTGCCAGCAGTTACAACCTAGCGGGAGGCTACGAGCAGTACTTC
CASSYNLAGGYEQYF
>TRBV5-6|.|14|TRBJ1-1|.
TGTGCCAGCAGCACCAGACAGACGAACACTGAAGCTTTCTTT
CASSTRQTNTEAFF
>TRBV12-3/TRBV12-4|.|13|TRBJ1-5|.
TGTGCCAGCAGTCCCCGGGTGGGTCAGCCCCAGCATTTT
CASSPRVGQPQHF
>TRBV29-1|.|16|TRBJ1-1|TRBD1
TGCAGCGTGAGGCATACCGGGACAGGGGGCTTCTCTGAAGCTTTCTTT
CSVRHTGTGGFSEAFF
>TRBV7-9|.|15|TRBJ1-2|TRBD1
TGTGCCAGCAGACTATCCGGGACAGGGTACCATGGCTACACCTTC
CASRLSGTGYHGYTF
>TRBV18|.|13|TRBJ2-7|TRBD1
TGTGCCAGCTCACAAACGACAGGGTACGAGCAGTACTTC
CASSQTTGYEQYF
>TRBV4-3|.|14|TRBJ1-1|.
TGCGCCAGCAGCCAAGCCGTGGTAAACACTGAAGCTTTCTTT
CASSQAVVNTEAFF
>TRBV7-2|.|15|TRBJ2-3|TRBD1
TGTGCCAGCAGCTCCGGACAGGGGGCTGCAGATACGCAGTATTTT
CASSSGQGAADTQYF
>TRBV27|.|17|TRBJ2-7|TRBD2
TGTGCCAGCACCTCGATTCAGAGCGGGAGTGACAACTACGAGCAGTACTTC
CASTSIQSGSDNYEQYF